Listed below are T cell receptor beta chains from one sample, sequenced in a study of human T cells and chemical hapten exposure. TCRdb redid the calling of the RACE reads with MiXCR, one entry per CDR3 protein. The sample lists under 200,000 distinct CDR3 sequences, 28% occurring once. Sequenced material: whole blood, taken in connection with sensitization to the hapten diphenylcyclopropenone (DPC). The receptor source for this set is a woman between 18 and 30 years old with alopecia areata. Some clones in this sample may be carry-over from other donors' samples. Both conserved end residues are part of each CDR3. Fields, in order: CDR3 DNA, CDR3 protein, D gene, J gene, V gene, clone size. D genes are given only for firm matches. Part of the rows lack a size; the others show once, few, many or a class for expanded clones.

DNA: TGTGCCACCAGTGATGCCGGGTCGGGAGTAAGACAAGAGACCCAGTACTTC; CDR3: CATSDAGSGVRQETQYF; D: NA; J: TRBJ2-5; V: TRBV24-1; size: few
DNA: TGTGCCATCAGTCGAGGAAACAGGGAGTCGGAGACCCAGTACTTC; CDR3: CAISRGNRESETQYF; D: NA; J: TRBJ2-5; V: TRBV10-3; size: few
DNA: TGTGCCAGCAGCTTACTTCCAGGGCACGGGGACACTGAAGCTTTCTTT; CDR3: CASSLLPGHGDTEAFF; D: NA; J: TRBJ1-1; V: TRBV7-9; size: few
DNA: TGTGCCTGGAGTAAGGGGGTCGAGCAGTTCTTC; CDR3: CAWSKGVEQFF; D: NA; J: TRBJ2-1; V: TRBV30; size: NA
DNA: TGCGCCAGCAGCCTGGGACCGACCGGGGAGCTGTTTTTT; CDR3: CASSLGPTGELFF; D: NA; J: TRBJ2-2; V: TRBV5-1; size: few
DNA: TGCGCCAGCAGCCAAGCACCCCCCTCGGCGGGAGGACACAATGAGCAGTTCTTC; CDR3: CASSQAPPSAGGHNEQFF; D: TRBD2; J: TRBJ2-1; V: TRBV4-1; size: NA
DNA: TGCAGCGTTGAAGATAGGGCAGCGCGTGCCTACGAGCAGTACTTC; CDR3: CSVEDRAARAYEQYF; D: NA; J: TRBJ2-7; V: TRBV29-1; size: NA
DNA: TGCAGTGCTCCATCTACAGGTTGGGTCAATGAGCAGTTCTTC; CDR3: CSAPSTGWVNEQFF; D: NA; J: TRBJ2-1; V: TRBV20-1; size: NA
DNA: TGTGCCAGCAGCTTGGCCGGGTCCGCAGGGATCCACGAGCAGTACTTC; CDR3: CASSLAGSAGIHEQYF; D: NA; J: TRBJ2-7; V: TRBV5-6; size: NA
DNA: TGTGCCAGCAGCCCCGGGATGGGTCAGGGGATCTTTACCTACGAGCAGTACTTC; CDR3: CASSPGMGQGIFTYEQYF; D: NA; J: TRBJ2-7; V: TRBV9; size: NA
DNA: TGCGCCAGCAGCCCGGCCGACAGGATAAACAATGAGCAGTTCTTC; CDR3: CASSPADRINNEQFF; D: NA; J: TRBJ2-1; V: TRBV5-1; size: few
DNA: TGCAGTGCTAGAGATCGGACAGGCAGTTCTGCAACTAATGAAAAACTGTTTTTT; CDR3: CSARDRTGSSATNEKLFF; D: TRBD1; J: TRBJ1-4; V: TRBV20-1; size: NA
DNA: TGTGCCATCAGTGCCGGGACCGGGGAGCTGTTTTTT; CDR3: CAISAGTGELFF; D: NA; J: TRBJ2-2; V: TRBV10-3; size: NA
DNA: TGCAGTGCTAGGACCGGGACTAGCTACGAGCAGTACTTC; CDR3: CSARTGTSYEQYF; D: TRBD2; J: TRBJ2-7; V: TRBV20-1; size: few
DNA: TGTGCCAGCAGCGTGAAGACGGGACAGGGGGTGAGCAATGAGCAGTTCTTC; CDR3: CASSVKTGQGVSNEQFF; D: TRBD1; J: TRBJ2-1; V: TRBV9; size: NA
DNA: TGTGCCAGCTCACCACGCAGGGGCCCGGGGAATGAGCAGTTCTTC; CDR3: CASSPRRGPGNEQFF; D: NA; J: TRBJ2-1; V: TRBV18; size: many
DNA: TGTGCCAGCAGACGACAGGGACAGACCTACGAGCAGTACTTC; CDR3: CASRRQGQTYEQYF; D: TRBD1; J: TRBJ2-7; V: TRBV12-3/TRBV12-4; size: NA
DNA: TGTGCCAGCAGTTTTGCTGCGAACACTGAAGCTTTCTTT; CDR3: CASSFAANTEAFF; D: NA; J: TRBJ1-1; V: TRBV12-3/TRBV12-4; size: few
DNA: TGCGCCAGCAGCCCGGACCGGGCCCTGAGAAACGGCTACACCTTC; CDR3: CASSPDRALRNGYTF; D: NA; J: TRBJ1-2; V: TRBV4-1; size: NA
DNA: TGTGCCAGTAGTACCCGGAAACAGGGAAGGTCCTACGAGCAGTACTTC; CDR3: CASSTRKQGRSYEQYF; D: NA; J: TRBJ2-7; V: TRBV19; size: many
DNA: TGTGCCAGCAGTAAACAGGGATATGGCTACACCTTC; CDR3: CASSKQGYGYTF; D: NA; J: TRBJ1-2; V: TRBV27; size: few
DNA: TGCGCCAGCAGCCGCCCCGGGACCCCCATTCCGGAGTTCTTC; CDR3: CASSRPGTPIPEFF; D: NA; J: TRBJ2-1; V: TRBV4-1; size: few
DNA: TGTGCCAGCAGTTACGCGTCTGGAAACACCATATATTTT; CDR3: CASSYASGNTIYF; D: NA; J: TRBJ1-3; V: TRBV6-2/TRBV6-3; size: few
DNA: TGTGCCAGCAGCCAACCCCGGACAGGGGTTGGAAAACTGTTTTTT; CDR3: CASSQPRTGVGKLFF; D: TRBD1; J: TRBJ1-4; V: TRBV3-1; size: NA
DNA: TGTGCCAGCAGCCCGACCCTCACAGATACGCAGTATTTT; CDR3: CASSPTLTDTQYF; D: NA; J: TRBJ2-3; V: TRBV28; size: NA
DNA: TGTGCCATCAGTGAGACAGTGAAAGGACACAATGAGCAGTTCTTC; CDR3: CAISETVKGHNEQFF; D: NA; J: TRBJ2-1; V: TRBV10-3; size: NA
DNA: TGCGCCAGCAGCCAAGGCGACAGTATCCTTAATCTGTACTTC; CDR3: CASSQGDSILNLYF; D: NA; J: TRBJ2-7; V: TRBV4-1; size: once
DNA: TGCAGTGCTAGATCTAACGAAAAGACCCAGTACTTC; CDR3: CSARSNEKTQYF; D: NA; J: TRBJ2-5; V: TRBV20-1; size: NA
DNA: TGTGCCAGCAGTTTAAACCCTTGGCGTTCACCCCTCCACTTT; CDR3: CASSLNPWRSPLHF; D: NA; J: TRBJ1-6; V: TRBV27; size: many
DNA: TGTGCCAGCAGCTTAGGTCAGGGGGTCTACGAGCAGTACTTC; CDR3: CASSLGQGVYEQYF; D: TRBD1; J: TRBJ2-7; V: TRBV7-9; size: few